The 23 T cell receptor beta chains presented below share a single source sample, sequenced in a study of identical twins. TCRdb fed the 5' RACE reads into MiXCR, producing one record per CDR3 protein. The sample shows roughly 690,000 distinct CDR3 sequences, 21% of them seen only once. These same data were also listed under a study on T cells expressing NK-cell markers.

The sequenced material came from PBMCs. These receptors were taken from a woman aged 18-35 years in good health.

This chain uses TRBV12-3 or TRBV12-4 with TRBJ1-2; no definite D call. V shed 5 bases and J shed 3 bases, with 10 bases lying between them. The CDR3 loop spans 13 amino acids. CDR3 coding DNA: TGTGCCAGCAGTCACACAAGAGACTATGGCTACACCTTC. Translating it yields CASSHTRDYGYTF.

The V gene is TRBV5-1, the J gene TRBJ1-1, with D maybe TRBD1 (5 bases). Trimming stripped 4 bases from V and 1 base from J, with 14 bases between. The germline gives CDR1 SGHRS, CDR2 YFSETQ. The CDR3 consists of 15 residues. In DNA form, the CDR3 reads TGCGCCAGCAGCCCTCAGGGAAATGCGAACACTGAAGCTTTCTTT. This encodes CASSPQGNANTEAFF. Full variable domain (remainder filled in from reference TRBV5-1 and TRBJ1-1): KAGVTQTPRYLIKTRGQQVTLSCSPISGHRSVSWYQQTPGQGLQFLFEYFSETQRNKGNFPGRFSGRQFSNSRSEMNVSTLELGDSALYLCASSPQGNANTEAFFGQGTRLTVV.

This clonotype was detected a few times. The chain carries TRBV20-1 and TRBJ2-7; maybe TRBD2 (5 bases). The CDR3 totals 17 residues. Germline V gene sequence: CDR1 DFQATT, CDR2 SNEGSKA (reference sequence). Trimming removed 5 bases from V and 0 bases from J, with 23 bases in between. CDR3 protein: CSAVHTILGSSSYEQYF. The CDR3 DNA sequence: TGCAGTGCTGTACATACCATACTAGGTTCCAGCTCCTACGAGCAGTACTTC.

The rearrangement links TRBV2 to TRBJ2-5; D possibly uses TRBD1 or TRBD2 (6 bases each). Germline V gene data show CDR1 as SNHLY and CDR2 as FYNNEI. There are 15 residues in the CDR3. Trimming cost V 6 bases and J 0 bases, with 14 bases left between them. The CDR3: CASSRGLSYQETQYF. The CDR3 bases are TGTGCCAGCAGCCGGGGGCTCTCGTACCAAGAGACCCAGTACTTC.

This clonotype was recorded at least ten times. The chain carries TRBV2 and TRBJ1-4, with TRBD1 matching over 7 bases. The J segment lost 8 bases and the V segment lost 6 bases, leaving 9 bases of the junction unmatched. CDR3 length: 14 amino acids. CDR1 SNHLY and CDR2 FYNNEI come from the germline V gene. The CDR3 sequence: CASSNTGVDEKLFF. CDR3 in DNA: TGTGCCAGCAGCAACACAGGGGTGGACGAAAAACTGTTTTTT.

This clonotype was observed a handful of times. The chain combines TRBV20-1 with TRBJ2-2; perhaps TRBD2 as D (6 bases). The CDR3 is made up of 14 amino acids. The germline gives CDR1 DFQATT, CDR2 SNEGSKA (reference sequence). Trimming left V 6 bases short and J 4 bases short, with 15 bases between. The CDR3 reads CSAIHRGFTGELFF. For the CDR3, the DNA is TGCAGTGCCATCCACCGGGGGTTCACCGGGGAGCTGTTTTTT.

CDR3 in amino acids: CAISGGYRGSNQPQHF. The CDR3 bases are TGTGCCATCAGCGGAGGGTACAGGGGAAGCAATCAGCCCCAGCATTTT. The rearrangement joins TRBV10-3 to TRBJ1-5; 7 nucleotides agree with TRBD1. Germline V gene lookup returns CDR1 ENHRY and CDR2 SYGVKD. V lost 6 bases to trimming and J lost 1 base; unmatched junction nucleotides: 9. The CDR3 is made up of 16 amino acids.

This clonotype was recorded many times. The chain employs TRBV12-3 or TRBV12-4 and TRBJ1-1; D gene ambiguous. The length of the CDR3 is 13 residues. The germline V and J ends were trimmed by 6 bases and 2 bases, with 10 bases remaining between them. The chain's CDR3 is CASSLNSNTEAFF. CDR3 bases: TGTGCCAGCAGCTTGAACAGCAACACTGAAGCTTTCTTT.

This clonotype was recorded many times. The chain has TRBV4-3 and TRBJ2-3, with D tentatively TRBD2 (5 bases). CDR1 is LGHNA, CDR2 YSLEER, per germline. V was clipped by 0 bases and J by 0 bases, with 13 bases between them. CDR3 length: 17 residues. CDR3 in amino acids: CASSQELAPSSTDTQYF. The CDR3 coding sequence is TGCGCCAGCAGCCAAGAGCTAGCACCATCTAGCACAGATACGCAGTATTTT.

The V gene is TRBV28, the J gene TRBJ2-3, with a possible D match to TRBD2 (5 bases). CDR1 MDHEN and CDR2 SYDVKM come from the germline V gene. This CDR3 contains 17 residues. The ends were cut back, 1 base at V and 0 bases at J, with 14 bases in the middle. CDR3 amino acids: CASSLSRTVASTDTQYF. CDR3 in DNA: TGTGCCAGCAGTTTATCCCGGACTGTTGCTAGCACAGATACGCAGTATTTT.

This clonotype has only a few counts. The V call is TRBV20-1, the J call TRBJ1-2; D not certain. This CDR3 has 13 residues. Trimming left V 6 bases short and J 4 bases short, with 15 bases between. Looked up from germline, CDR1 is DFQATT and CDR2 is SNEGSKA (reference sequence). The CDR3 protein is CSAPDPWGYGYTF. Here the CDR3 DNA reads TGCAGTGCCCCAGACCCCTGGGGCTATGGCTACACCTTC.

In its sample, this clonotype was seen a few times. The J gene is TRBJ2-1, the V gene TRBV29-1, with 14 bases aligning to TRBD2. Trimming at V came to 7 bases and at J to 2 bases, leaving 10 bases not matched to a gene. Germline assignment: CDR1 SQVTM and CDR2 ANQGSEA. The CDR3 contains 17 residues. The CDR3 DNA reads TGCAGCGCAACGGGGACTAGCGGGAGTTCCACCTACAATGAGCAGTTCTTC. Its protein product is CSATGTSGSSTYNEQFF.

The chain carries TRBV5-1 and TRBJ2-1; 12 nucleotides line up with TRBD2. The junction had 5 bases not matched to a gene; V was cut back by 2 bases and J by 8 bases. CDR1 SGHRS and CDR2 YFSETQ come from the germline V gene. CDR3 length: 15 residues. The DNA of the CDR3 is TGCGCCAGCAGCTTAGCTAGCGGGGGGGCCTATGAGCAGTTCTTC. As protein: CASSLASGGAYEQFF.

This clonotype was found many times. V usage is TRBV12-3 or TRBV12-4 and J usage is TRBJ2-7; D possibly uses TRBD1 or TRBD2 (6 bases each). V was cut by 6 bases and J by 1 base, with 7 bases left in between. The CDR3 sequence is 12 residues long. In DNA form, the CDR3 reads TGTGCCAGCAGAGGGGGGTCCTACGAGCAGTACTTC. It is translated as CASRGGSYEQYF.

The table lists this clonotype with a few counts. V usage is TRBV20-1 and J usage is TRBJ1-1, with 7 bases matching TRBD1. The junction had 12 bases not matched to a gene; V was cut back by 3 bases and J by 11 bases. Germline V gives CDR1 DFQATT, CDR2 SNEGSKA (reference sequence). The CDR3 contains 13 residues. The CDR3 DNA follows: TGCAGTGCTAGTCTCCAGGGGGGTTCCACGGCTTTCTTT. Protein: CSASLQGGSTAFF.

The gene calls are TRBV15 and TRBJ1-1; no reliable D call. Between the trimmed V and J ends, which lost 3 bases and 1 base, there was a span of 12 bases. CDR1 and CDR2 from the germline V gene are LNHNV and YYDKDF (reference sequence). The CDR3 consists of 15 residues. CDR3 loop: CATSSSRATNTEAFF. The CDR3 bases are TGTGCCACCAGCAGCAGTCGGGCTACGAACACTGAAGCTTTCTTT.

In its sample, this clonotype was seen a few times. The CDR3 spells CASSPWVGGTEAFF. Written as DNA, the CDR3 is TGTGCCAGCAGTCCATGGGTGGGTGGCACTGAAGCTTTCTTT. The genes are TRBV12-3 or TRBV12-4 and TRBJ1-1; D is ambiguous. This CDR3 contains 14 residues. Trimming stripped 5 bases from V and 4 bases from J, with 14 bases between.

This clonotype has just a few counts. The chain is built from TRBV6-1 and TRBJ2-7, with TRBD1 matching over 10 bases. Germline CDR1 reads MNHNS; CDR2 reads SASEGT. V was pared by 6 bases and J by 3 bases, with 11 bases of the junction left unmatched. The CDR3 runs to 16 residues. The CDR3 here is CASSRSGTGALYEQYF. The CDR3 DNA follows: TGTGCCAGCAGCCGTTCAGGGACAGGGGCCCTCTACGAGCAGTACTTC.

The rearrangement uses TRBV4-3 and TRBJ2-1; D uncertain. Trimming left V 0 bases short and J 2 bases short, with 8 bases between. CDR1 and CDR2 (germline): LGHNA, YSLEER. The CDR3 sequence is 15 residues long. The chain's CDR3 is CASSQEQFAYNEQFF. The CDR3 DNA sequence: TGCGCCAGCAGCCAAGAACAGTTCGCCTACAATGAGCAGTTCTTC.

V and J are TRBV18 and TRBJ2-3, with 9 bases that match TRBD1. Germline lookup yields CDR1 KGHSH and CDR2 LQKENI. This CDR3 is 14 amino acids long. V lost 3 bases, J lost 6 bases, and 4 bases stayed unmatched. CDR3 loop: CASSPTGGRDTQYF. CDR3 coding DNA: TGTGCCAGCTCACCGACAGGGGGGCGGGATACGCAGTATTTT.

This clonotype was seen more than once but under ten times. The rearrangement uses TRBV7-2 and TRBJ2-1; weak D call: TRBD1 (7 bases). V lost 2 bases to trimming and J lost 11 bases, with 22 bases between them. The CDR3 loop spans 16 amino acids. In germline, CDR1 is SGHTA, CDR2 FQGNSA. CDR3 region: CASSLRTMATDRQQFF. CDR3 sequence (DNA): TGTGCCAGCAGCTTACGGACTATGGCAACGGACAGGCAGCAGTTCTTC.

This chain links TRBV5-1 with TRBJ2-5; TRBD2 agrees at 8 bases. The CDR3 runs to 14 residues. Germline trimming cut 3 bases from V and 2 bases from J; bases unmatched to any gene: 3. Germline V gene data show CDR1 as SGHRS and CDR2 as YFSETQ. The CDR3 reads CASSYSGTQETQYF. CDR3 nucleotide sequence: TGCGCCAGCAGCTATAGCGGGACGCAAGAGACCCAGTACTTC.

This clonotype was seen a few times. The rearrangement links TRBV20-1 to TRBJ2-5; D not certain. The CDR3 is made up of 11 amino acids. Germline V gene data show CDR1 as DFQATT and CDR2 as SNEGSKA (reference sequence). Trimming stripped 3 bases from V and 4 bases from J, with 6 bases between. CDR3 sequence reads: CSARMGETQYF. CDR3 bases: TGCAGTGCTAGGATGGGAGAGACCCAGTACTTC.